This T cell receptor beta chain is from a study of blood T cell repertoires in COVID-19. The protocol was immunoSEQ multiplex PCR, while the TCRdb copy is restricted to in-frame clones and leaves out a portion. There are some 200,000 clones in the sample; approximately 80% occur only once, and around 5.2% lies in the top ten. Everyone who took part was about 18 to 89 years old, and they came from about two dozen US areas. V was pared by 0 bases and J by 10 bases, with 24 bases of the junction left unmatched. The CDR3 has 20 amino acids. Germline assignment: CDR1 MNHEY and CDR2 SVGEGT. This chain links TRBV6-2 or TRBV6-3 with TRBJ1-1, with 9 bases matching TRBD1. The TCR was taken from a woman aged 55-70 years with acute COVID-19. Material for sequencing was PBMCs or T cells enriched from blood (not recorded which). CDR3 nucleotides: TGTGCCAGCAGTTACTCGAACTCCGGTGCACAGGGGGCGCTTGGGGCGGGAGCTTTCTTT. It is translated as CASSYSNSGAQGALGAGAFF.